Listed here are 5 T cell receptor beta chains from one sample, sequenced in a study of T cells in Graves' hyperthyroidism and ophthalmopathy (dated 2019 in TCRdb). Preparation of the library involved multiplex PCR. Sequencer: Illumina HiSeq 2000. The TCR beta CDR3 regions were amplified from the RNA transcripts. The TCR CDR3 was subjected to a first round of RT-PCR using the HTBI primer set and the Qiagen OneStep RT-PCR kit. TCRdb trimmed public reads at Q25 via fastp, called clones via MiXCR and kept in-frame beta chains. CDR3 protein sequences are deduplicated, and each keeps its most common genes and DNA. Across this sample there are 730,000 or so distinct CDR3 sequences, with approximately 19% seen only once. The ten largest clonotypes hold around 15% of the sample. The sequencing input was blood. The source is a woman in her 50s with Graves' hyperthyroidism that later progressed to Graves' ophthalmopathy.

The V and J genes are TRBV29-1 and TRBJ1-1; D not resolved. The CDR3 is made up of 11 amino acids. CDR1 and CDR2 from the germline V gene are SQVTM and ANQGSEA. V was cut by 7 bases and J by 7 bases, with 13 bases left in between. CDR3 coding DNA: TGCAGCGGTATAGGACTAGATGAAGCTTTCTTT. Its protein is CSGIGLDEAFF.

This clonotype was seen ten or more times. This chain links TRBV3-1 with TRBJ2-5; D call uncertain. The CDR3 runs 15 residues. From germline, CDR1 is LGHDT and CDR2 YNNKEL (reference sequence). The V end was cut by 0 bases, the J end by 7 bases, with 15 bases between. The CDR3, as DNA: TGTGCCAGCAGCCAAGATATTAGTACCCAGAGGACCCAGTACTTC. Amino acid sequence: CASSQDISTQRTQYF.

This clonotype was found many times. This chain connects TRBV5-1 to TRBJ2-3; 9 bases map to TRBD2. The junction had 2 bases not matched to a gene; V was cut back by 0 bases and J by 0 bases. From germline, CDR1 is SGHRS and CDR2 YFSETQ. CDR3 size: 16 residues. In DNA, the CDR3 is TGCGCCAGCAGCTTGGTGACTAGCGGAAGCACAGATACGCAGTATTTT. This encodes CASSLVTSGSTDTQYF.

V is TRBV6-1 and J is TRBJ1-6; TRBD1 might be the D (5 bases). V lost 0 bases to trimming and J lost 8 bases, with 11 bases between them. Germline-derived CDR1 and CDR2 are MNHNS and SASEGT. The CDR3 extends over 15 amino acids. DNA of the CDR3: TGTGCCAGCAGTGAAGCCACAGTAGGGGATTCACCCCTCCACTTT. Translating it yields CASSEATVGDSPLHF.

This clonotype was observed a handful of times. The chain combines TRBV12-3 or TRBV12-4 with TRBJ2-2; 8 bases fit TRBD2. CDR3 length: 16 residues. Trimming took 8 bases from V and 6 from J; bases not matched to a gene: 14. Here the CDR3 DNA reads TGTGCCAGCGAAAACAAAATAGGACTAGCTGCCGGGGAGCTGTTTTTT. It specifies CASENKIGLAAGELFF.